This T cell receptor beta chain was captured in a study of sequential checkpoint blockade in melanoma. Turning to the study itself: TCRbeta immunosequencing was performed on DNA from fewer than 95 pretreatment melanoma tumor samples. General study findings and limits: About 30 times likelier clinical benefit followed increased tumor T-cell fraction and clonality. PD-L1 staining and CD8+ counts, not mutational load, tracked tumor T-cell clonality.

Regarding treatment: randomized to nivolumab then ipilimumab (arm A) or the reverse (arm B). Germline V gene data show CDR1 as MNHGY and CDR2 as SAAAGT. The CDR3 extends over 14 amino acids. Trimming took 5 bases from V and 4 from J; bases not matched to a gene: 8. TCRdb's copy holds only in-frame clones and misses some; the assay was immunoSEQ multiplex PCR. Among 7,900 or so clones listed, 23% were seen once. On this clone itself: Its antigen is unknown.

The input for sequencing was tumor tissue (inferred from file names), taken from a patient given nivolumab and ipilimumab in sequence. The clonotype originates from a human donor with melanoma. This rearrangement joins TRBV6-8 to TRBJ2-7, with 7 bases that match TRBD1. CDR3 sequence: CASSTRQGLYEQYF. In nucleotides, the CDR3 is TGTGCCAGCAGTACACGACAGGGTTTGTACGAGCAGTACTTC.